A single sample gave rise to the 6 T cell receptor beta chains below, sequenced in a study of spatial heterogeneity in lung cancer. Time point of the sample: blood at routine non-recurrence follow-up after resection. TCRdb re-called the 5' RACE reads with MiXCR, one entry per CDR3 protein. The top ten hold roughly a sixth of the sample, which has 40,000 to 50,000 distinct CDR3 sequences, 10% to 13% seen once. This specimen consisted of PBMCs, obtained at follow-up. The source is a female donor with early-stage non-small cell lung cancer.

This rearrangement joins TRBV29-1 to TRBJ1-5; 7 bases line up with TRBD1. This CDR3 spans 13 amino acids. Looked up from germline, CDR1 is SQVTM and CDR2 is ANQGSEA. V lost 5 bases to trimming and J lost 1 base; unmatched junction nucleotides: 2. Written as DNA, the CDR3 is TGCAGCGTTTCACAGGGGAGCAATCAGCCCCAGCATTTT. Protein sequence: CSVSQGSNQPQHF. The full variable domain, in which reference TRBV29-1 and TRBJ1-5 provide the parts outside the CDR3, is SAVISQKPSRDICQRGTSLTIQCQVDSQVTMMFWYRQQPGQSLTLIATANQGSEATYESGFVIDKFPISRPNLTFSTLTVSNMSPEDSSIYLCSVSQGSNQPQHFGDGTRLSIL.

The chain carries TRBV6-5 and TRBJ2-7; 13 bases agree with TRBD2. V trimming: 5 bases; J trimming: 6 bases; junction bases outside the gene matches: 10. CDR3 length: 16 amino acids. Germline V CDR1 and CDR2: MNHEY, SVGAGI. CDR3 protein: CASSQPTGTSGVEQYF. The CDR3 nucleotides read TGTGCCAGCAGTCAGCCGACCGGGACTAGCGGGGTCGAGCAGTACTTC.

This clonotype was counted ten times or more. V is TRBV7-9 and J is TRBJ2-1, with TRBD2 as a possible D gene (5 bases). There are 13 residues in the CDR3. The germline V gene encodes CDR1 SEHNR and CDR2 FQNEAQ (reference sequence). With 5 bases removed from V and 5 bases from J, the gap between germline ends came to 10 bases. CDR3 sequence (DNA): TGTGCCAGCAGCGAAGACGGGAACAATGAGCAGTTCTTC. It encodes CASSEDGNNEQFF.

The chain combines TRBV19 with TRBJ1-2; 7 positions match TRBD1. With 2 bases clipped from V and 3 bases from J, the junction kept 0 bases outside the gene matches. Per germline, CDR1 LNHDA and CDR2 SQIVND (reference sequence). The CDR3 has 13 amino acids. CDR3 coding DNA: TGTGCCAGTAGTATAACAGGGGACTATGGCTACACCTTC. Translated, it gives CASSITGDYGYTF.

There are a few counts of this clonotype. The gene calls are TRBV7-2 and TRBJ1-2; no clear D gene. The CDR3 runs to 13 residues. Trimming cost V 4 bases and J 0 bases, with 6 bases left between them. Germline-derived CDR1 and CDR2 are SGHTA and FQGNSA. DNA of the CDR3: TGTGCCAGCAGCTCAAGGGCTAACTATGGCTACACCTTC. It codes for CASSSRANYGYTF.

In this sample, this clonotype turned up many times. Here the CDR3 reads CASSLAGGRQQYF. The CDR3 nucleotides are TGTGCCAGCAGCTTGGCGGGCGGCCGCCAGCAGTACTTC. The chain links TRBV5-4 to TRBJ2-7; D call uncertain. The CDR3 is made up of 13 amino acids. The germline V gene has CDR1 SGHNT and CDR2 YYREEE (reference sequence). Trimming cost V 0 bases and J 8 bases, with 12 bases left between them.